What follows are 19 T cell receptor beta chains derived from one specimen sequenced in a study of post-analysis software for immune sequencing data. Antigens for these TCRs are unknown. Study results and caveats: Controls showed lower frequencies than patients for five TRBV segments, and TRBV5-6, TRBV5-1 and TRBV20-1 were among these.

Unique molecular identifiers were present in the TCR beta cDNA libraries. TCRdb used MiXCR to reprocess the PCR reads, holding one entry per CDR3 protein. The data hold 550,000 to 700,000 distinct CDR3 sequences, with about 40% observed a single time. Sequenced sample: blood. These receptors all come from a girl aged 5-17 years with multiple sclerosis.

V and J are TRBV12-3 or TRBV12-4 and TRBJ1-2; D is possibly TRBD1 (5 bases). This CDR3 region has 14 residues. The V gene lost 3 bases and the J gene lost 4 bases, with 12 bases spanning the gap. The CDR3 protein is CASSLGQRTYGYTF. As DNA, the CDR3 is TGTGCCAGCAGTTTGGGGCAAAGGACCTATGGCTACACCTTC.

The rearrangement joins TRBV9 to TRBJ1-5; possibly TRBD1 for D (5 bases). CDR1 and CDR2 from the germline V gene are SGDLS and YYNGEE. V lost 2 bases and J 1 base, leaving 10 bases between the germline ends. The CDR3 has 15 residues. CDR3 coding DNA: TGTGCCAGCAGCGTGGGGCACCTAAGCAATCAGCCCCAGCATTTT. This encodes CASSVGHLSNQPQHF. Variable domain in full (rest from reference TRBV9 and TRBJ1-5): DSGVTQTPKHLITATGQRVTLRCSPRSGDLSVYWYQQSLDQGLQFLIQYYNGEERAKGNILERFSAQQFPDLHSELNLSSLELGDSALYFCASSVGHLSNQPQHFGDGTRLSIL.

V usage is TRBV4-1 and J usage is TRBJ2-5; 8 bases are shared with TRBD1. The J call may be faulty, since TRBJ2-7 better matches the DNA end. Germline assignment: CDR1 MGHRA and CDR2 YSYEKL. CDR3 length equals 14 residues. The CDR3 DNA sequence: TGCGCCAGCAGCAGTCCGGGACAGGTCTACGAGCAGTACTTC. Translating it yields CASSSPGQVYEQYF.

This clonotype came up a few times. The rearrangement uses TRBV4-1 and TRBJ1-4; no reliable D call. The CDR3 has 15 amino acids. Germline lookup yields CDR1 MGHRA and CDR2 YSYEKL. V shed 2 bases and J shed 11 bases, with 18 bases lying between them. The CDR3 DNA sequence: TGCGCCAGCAGCCAACCCCCCCCTCTCCGGTCGAAACTGTTTTTT. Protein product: CASSQPPPLRSKLFF.

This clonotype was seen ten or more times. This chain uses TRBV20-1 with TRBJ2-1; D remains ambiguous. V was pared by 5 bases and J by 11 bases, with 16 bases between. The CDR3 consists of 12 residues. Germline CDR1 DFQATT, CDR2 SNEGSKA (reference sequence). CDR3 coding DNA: TGCAGTGCTTCTTACCCCGGCGCGAAGCAGTTCTTC. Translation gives CSASYPGAKQFF.

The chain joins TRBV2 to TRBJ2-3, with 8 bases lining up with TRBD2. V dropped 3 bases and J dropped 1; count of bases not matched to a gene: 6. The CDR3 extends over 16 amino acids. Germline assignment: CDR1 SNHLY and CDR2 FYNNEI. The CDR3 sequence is CASSEERGPRTDTQYF. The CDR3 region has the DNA TGTGCCAGCAGTGAGGAGCGGGGGCCCCGCACAGATACGCAGTATTTT.

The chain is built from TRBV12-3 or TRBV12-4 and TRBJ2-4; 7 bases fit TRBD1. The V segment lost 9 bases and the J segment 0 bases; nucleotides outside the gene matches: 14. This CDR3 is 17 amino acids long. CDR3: CARSSGTDELAKNIQYF. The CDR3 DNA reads TGTGCCAGGTCGTCCGGGACAGATGAACTAGCCAAAAACATTCAGTACTTC.

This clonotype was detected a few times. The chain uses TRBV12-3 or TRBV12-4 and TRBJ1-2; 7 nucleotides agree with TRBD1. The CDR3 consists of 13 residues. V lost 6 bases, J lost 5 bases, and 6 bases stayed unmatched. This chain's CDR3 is CASSAGTVYGYTF. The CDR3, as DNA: TGTGCCAGCAGCGCCGGGACAGTGTATGGCTACACCTTC.

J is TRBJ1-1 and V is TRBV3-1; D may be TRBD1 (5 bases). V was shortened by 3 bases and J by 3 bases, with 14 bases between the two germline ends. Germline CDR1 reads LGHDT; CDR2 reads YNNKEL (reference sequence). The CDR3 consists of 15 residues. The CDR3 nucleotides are TGTGCCAGCAGCCACGGCACGGGAGGGGACACTGAAGCTTTCTTT. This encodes CASSHGTGGDTEAFF.

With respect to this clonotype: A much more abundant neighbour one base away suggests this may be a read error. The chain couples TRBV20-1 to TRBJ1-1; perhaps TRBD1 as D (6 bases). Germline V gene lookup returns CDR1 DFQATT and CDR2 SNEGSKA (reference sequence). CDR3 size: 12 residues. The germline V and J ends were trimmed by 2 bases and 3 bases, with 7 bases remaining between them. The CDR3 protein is CSARSGDTEAFF. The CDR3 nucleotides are TGCAGTGCTAGATCAGGGGACACTGAAGCTTTCTTT.

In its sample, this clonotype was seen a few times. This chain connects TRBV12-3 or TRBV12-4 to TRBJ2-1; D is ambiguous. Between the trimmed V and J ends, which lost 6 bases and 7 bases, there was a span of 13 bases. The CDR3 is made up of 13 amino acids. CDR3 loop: CASRNRPVNEQFF. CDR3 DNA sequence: TGTGCCAGCAGAAATCGGCCCGTGAATGAGCAGTTCTTC.

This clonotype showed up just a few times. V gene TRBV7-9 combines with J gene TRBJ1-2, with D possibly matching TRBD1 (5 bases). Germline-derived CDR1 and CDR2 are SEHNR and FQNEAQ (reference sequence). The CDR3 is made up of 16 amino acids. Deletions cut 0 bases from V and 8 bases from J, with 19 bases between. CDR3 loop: CASSLAGPSMISGYTF. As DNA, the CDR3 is TGTGCCAGCAGCTTAGCGGGACCCAGTATGATTAGCGGCTACACCTTC.

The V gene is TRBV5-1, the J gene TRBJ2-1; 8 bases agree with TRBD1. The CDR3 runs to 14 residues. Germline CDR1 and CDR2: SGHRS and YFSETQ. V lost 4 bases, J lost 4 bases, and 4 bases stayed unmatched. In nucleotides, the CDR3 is TGCGCCAGCAGCCGGGGACAGGAGTACAATGAGCAGTTCTTC. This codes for CASSRGQEYNEQFF.

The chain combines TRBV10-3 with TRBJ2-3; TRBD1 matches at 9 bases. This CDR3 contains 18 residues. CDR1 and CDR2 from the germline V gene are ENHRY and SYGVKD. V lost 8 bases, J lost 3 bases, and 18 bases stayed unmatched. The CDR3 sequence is CAIALLRGDRERTDTQYF. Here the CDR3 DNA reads TGTGCCATCGCCCTTTTACGCGGGGACAGGGAAAGGACAGATACGCAGTATTTT.

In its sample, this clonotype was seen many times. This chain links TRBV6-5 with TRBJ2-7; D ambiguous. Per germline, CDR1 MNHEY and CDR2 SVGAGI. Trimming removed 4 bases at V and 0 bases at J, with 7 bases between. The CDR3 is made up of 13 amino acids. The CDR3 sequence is CASSLTSSYEQYF. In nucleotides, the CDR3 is TGTGCCAGCAGTTTAACGAGCTCCTACGAGCAGTACTTC.

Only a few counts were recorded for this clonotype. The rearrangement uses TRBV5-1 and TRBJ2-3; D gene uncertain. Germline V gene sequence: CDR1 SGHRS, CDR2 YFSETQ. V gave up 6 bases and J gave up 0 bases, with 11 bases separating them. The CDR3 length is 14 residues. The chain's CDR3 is CASKETLSTDTQYF. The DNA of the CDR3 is TGCGCCAGCAAAGAGACACTTAGCACAGATACGCAGTATTTT.

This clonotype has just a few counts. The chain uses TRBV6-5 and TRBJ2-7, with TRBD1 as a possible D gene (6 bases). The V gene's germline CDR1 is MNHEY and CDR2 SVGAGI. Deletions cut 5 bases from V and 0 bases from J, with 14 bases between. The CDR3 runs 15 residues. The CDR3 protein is CASSLDSTLSYEQYF. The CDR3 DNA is TGTGCCAGCAGTCTGGACAGTACGCTCTCCTACGAGCAGTACTTC.

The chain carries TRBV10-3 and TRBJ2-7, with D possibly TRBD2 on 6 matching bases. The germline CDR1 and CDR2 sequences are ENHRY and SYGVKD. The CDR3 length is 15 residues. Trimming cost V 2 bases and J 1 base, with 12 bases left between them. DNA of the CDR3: TGTGCCATCAGTGAGACCCCGGGAGTGTCCTACGAGCAGTACTTC. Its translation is CAISETPGVSYEQYF.

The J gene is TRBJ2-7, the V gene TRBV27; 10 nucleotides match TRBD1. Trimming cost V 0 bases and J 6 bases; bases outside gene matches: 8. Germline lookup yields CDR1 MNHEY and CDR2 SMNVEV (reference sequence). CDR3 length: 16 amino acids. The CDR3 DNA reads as TGTGCCAGCAGTTTATCCGCCGGGACAGGGGTGTTCGAGCAGTACTTC. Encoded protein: CASSLSAGTGVFEQYF.